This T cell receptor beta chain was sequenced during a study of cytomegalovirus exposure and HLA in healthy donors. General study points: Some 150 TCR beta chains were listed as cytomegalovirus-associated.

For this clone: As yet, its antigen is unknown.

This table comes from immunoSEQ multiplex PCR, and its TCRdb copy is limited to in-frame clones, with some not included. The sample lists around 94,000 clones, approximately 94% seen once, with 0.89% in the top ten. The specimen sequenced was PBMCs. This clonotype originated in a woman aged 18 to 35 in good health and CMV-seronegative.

CDR3: CASRQQGGGETQYF. The CDR3 nucleotides read TGTGCCAGCAGACAACAGGGGGGAGGGGAGACCCAGTACTTC. The chain recombines TRBV6-6 with TRBJ2-5; TRBD1 might be the D (8 bases). This CDR3 has 14 amino acids. Trimming pared 6 bases from V and 5 bases from J, leaving 16 bases between. Germline-derived CDR1 and CDR2 are MNHNY and SVGAGI (reference sequence).